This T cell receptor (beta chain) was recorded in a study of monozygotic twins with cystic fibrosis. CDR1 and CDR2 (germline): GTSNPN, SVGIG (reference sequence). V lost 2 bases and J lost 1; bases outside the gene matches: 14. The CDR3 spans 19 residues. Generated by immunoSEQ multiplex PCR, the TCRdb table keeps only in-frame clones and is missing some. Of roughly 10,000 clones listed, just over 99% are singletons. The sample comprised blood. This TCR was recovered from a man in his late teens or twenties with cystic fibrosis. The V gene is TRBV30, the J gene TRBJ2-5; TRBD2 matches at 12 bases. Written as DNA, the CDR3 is TGTGCCTGGAGTCTCCTAGCCCTAGCGGGGGGGAAGGGCCAAGAGACCCAGTACTTC. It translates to CAWSLLALAGGKGQETQYF.